The 10 T cell receptor beta chains listed next were all sequenced from one sample in a study of T cell changes during pregnancy in multiple sclerosis. This table comes from immunoSEQ multiplex PCR, and its TCRdb copy is limited to in-frame clones, with some not included. Of around 97,000 clones in the sample, 75% to 95% were seen once. The sample consisted of peripheral blood, taken in the second trimester of pregnancy. These receptors all stem from a female donor in good health, enrolled as a control in a pregnancy study.

The CDR3 region is CASSASSRGTQYF. The CDR3 nucleotides are TGTGCCAGCAGTGCGTCAAGCAGGGGGACCCAGTACTTC. V and J are TRBV27 and TRBJ2-5, with a tentative D call TRBD1 (6 bases). Trimming stripped 5 bases from V and 7 bases from J, with 14 bases between. There are 13 residues in the CDR3. Germline loops: CDR1 MNHEY, CDR2 SMNVEV (reference sequence).

This chain joins TRBV7-9 and TRBJ2-5; no clear D gene. Trimming took 2 bases from V and 2 from J, leaving 9 bases between them. CDR1 and CDR2 (germline): SEHNR, FQNEAQ (reference sequence). The CDR3 is made up of 14 amino acids. The CDR3 bases are TGTGCCAGCAGCTTATCTGCAGGACAAGAGACCCAGTACTTC. This encodes CASSLSAGQETQYF. The entire variable domain, with the rest obtained from reference TRBV7-9 and TRBJ2-5, is as follows: DTGVSQNPRHKITKRGQNVTFRCDPISEHNRLYWYRQTLGQGPEFLTYFQNEAQLEKSRLLSDRFSAERPKGSFSTLEIQRTEQGDSAMYLCASSLSAGQETQYFGPGTRLLVL.

The chain has TRBV14 and TRBJ1-5; tentatively, D is TRBD1 (6 bases). The CDR3 is made up of 13 amino acids. Trimming cost V 8 bases and J 1 base, with 9 bases left between them. Germline V gene data show CDR1 as SGHDN and CDR2 as FVKESK. CDR3 bases: TGTGCCAGCGTACAGGGAAGCAATCAGCCCCAGCATTTT. This gives the protein CASVQGSNQPQHF. Filled out from reference TRBV14 and TRBJ1-5, the complete variable domain reads EAGVTQFPSHSVIEKGQTVTLRCDPISGHDNLYWYRRVMGKEIKFLLHFVKESKQDESGMPNNRFLAERTGGTYSTLKVQPAELEDSGVYFCASVQGSNQPQHFGDGTRLSIL.

The rearrangement links TRBV5-1 to TRBJ1-5, with TRBD1 matching over 10 bases. The CDR3 has 16 amino acids. Trimming at V came to 5 bases and at J to 3 bases, leaving 8 bases not matched to a gene. The germline gives CDR1 SGHRS, CDR2 YFSETQ. CDR3 in amino acids: CASRLTGGSDNQPQHF. In DNA form, the CDR3 reads TGCGCCAGCAGGCTGACAGGGGGCAGTGACAATCAGCCCCAGCATTTT.

V is TRBV6-6 and J is TRBJ2-7, with 10 bases identical to TRBD1. V lost 5 bases to trimming and J lost 4 bases; unmatched junction nucleotides: 2. Germline assignment: CDR1 MNHNY and CDR2 SVGAGI (reference sequence). This CDR3 is 13 amino acids long. The CDR3: CASSRDRGYEQYF. The CDR3 bases are TGTGCCAGCAGTCGGGACAGGGGTTACGAGCAGTACTTC.

The rearrangement uses TRBV7-6 and TRBJ2-2, with no clear D. This CDR3 contains 14 residues. Germline assignment: CDR1 SGHVS and CDR2 FNYEAQ. Trimming shortened V by 5 bases and J by 6 bases, and 13 bases separated the two germline ends. The CDR3 bases are TGTGCCAGCAGCCCGTCAATACAGTCCGGGGAGCTGTTTTTT. Translated: CASSPSIQSGELFF. The variable domain in full, completed from reference TRBV7-6 and TRBJ2-2, reads GAGVSQSPRYKVTKRGQDVALRCDPISGHVSLYWYRQALGQGPEFLTYFNYEAQQDKSGLPNDRFSAERPEGSISTLTIQRTEQRDSAMYRCASSPSIQSGELFFGEGSRLTVL.

Written as DNA, the CDR3 is TGTGCCAGCAGCTTGGGGGGGGTAGGGGATACGCAGTATTTT. This encodes CASSLGGVGDTQYF. The chain recombines TRBV5-4 with TRBJ2-3; D is perhaps TRBD2 (6 bases). The CDR3 spans 14 residues. Germline lookup yields CDR1 SGHNT and CDR2 YYREEE (reference sequence). V shed 0 bases and J shed 6 bases, with 11 bases lying between them. Filled out from reference TRBV5-4 and TRBJ2-3, the complete variable domain reads ETGVTQSPTHLIKTRGQQVTLRCSSQSGHNTVSWYQQALGQGPQFIFQYYREEENGRGNFPPRFSGLQFPNYSSELNVNALELDDSALYLCASSLGGVGDTQYFGPGTRLTVL.

The CDR3 here is CASRDWTNTGELFF. In DNA form, the CDR3 reads TGTGCCAGCCGGGACTGGACGAACACCGGGGAGCTGTTTTTT. This chain joins TRBV2 and TRBJ2-2, with D possibly matching TRBD2 (6 bases). The CDR3 sequence is 14 residues long. The germline V gene has CDR1 SNHLY and CDR2 FYNNEI. The V end was cut by 8 bases, the J end by 0 bases, with 10 bases between. Using reference TRBV2 and TRBJ2-2 for the parts outside the CDR3, the full variable domain is EPEVTQTPSHQVTQMGQEVILRCVPISNHLYFYWYRQILGQKVEFLVSFYNNEISEKSEIFDDQFSVERPDGSNFTLKIRSTKLEDSAMYFCASRDWTNTGELFFGEGSRLTVL.

This chain connects TRBV5-1 to TRBJ1-1; D is unclear. Trimming took 5 bases from V and 1 from J, leaving 15 bases between them. The CDR3 consists of 15 residues. Per the germline V gene, CDR1 is SGHRS and CDR2 is YFSETQ. In DNA, the CDR3 is TGCGCCAGCAGTTGGGGAGCGGGAGGGAACACTGAAGCTTTCTTT. As protein: CASSWGAGGNTEAFF.

The CDR3 sequence is CASSLATGVRHNSPLHF. The CDR3 DNA reads TGTGCCAGCAGCCTAGCGACAGGAGTAAGACATAATTCACCCCTCCACTTT. The chain joins TRBV16 to TRBJ1-6; D is perhaps TRBD1 (6 bases). The V gene's germline CDR1 is KGHSY and CDR2 FQNENV. The CDR3 totals 17 residues. V lost 4 bases to trimming and J lost 5 bases, with 18 bases between them. The full variable domain, in which reference TRBV16 and TRBJ1-6 provide the parts outside the CDR3, is GEEVAQTPKHLVRGEGQKAKLYCAPIKGHSYVFWYQQVLKNEFKFLISFQNENVFDETGMPKERFSAKCLPNSPCSLEIQATKLEDSAVYFCASSLATGVRHNSPLHFGNGTRLTVT.